Here is one T cell receptor (beta chain) with its context. What it binds is unknown. This entry is derived from a study of shared clonotypes between healthy human individuals. General study points: An anticipated effect of sequencing depth on clonotype sharing among donors was recognized. The study generally estimated greater richness for naive than memory subsets.

Germline V lookup: CDR1 MNHNS, CDR2 SASEGT. CDR3 length: 14 amino acids. Between the trimmed V and J ends, which lost 3 bases and 5 bases, there was a span of 14 bases. Here immunoSEQ multiplex PCR was the method, and the copy in TCRdb shows in-frame clones only, minus some. Altogether approximately 110,000 clones are present, around 71% being singletons, with the ten largest covering around 25%. The sample taken for sequencing was memory CD8+ T cells sorted from blood. Documented subset: CD45RO+ cells pooled with CCR7-negative TemRA cells. The clonotype was recovered from a woman aged 30 to 39 in good health. This chain links TRBV6-1 with TRBJ2-7; possibly TRBD1 or TRBD2 for D (6 bases each). DNA for the CDR3: TGTGCCAGCAGTGATGTCTCGGGGGCCAACGAGCAGTACTTC. This translates into CASSDVSGANEQYF.